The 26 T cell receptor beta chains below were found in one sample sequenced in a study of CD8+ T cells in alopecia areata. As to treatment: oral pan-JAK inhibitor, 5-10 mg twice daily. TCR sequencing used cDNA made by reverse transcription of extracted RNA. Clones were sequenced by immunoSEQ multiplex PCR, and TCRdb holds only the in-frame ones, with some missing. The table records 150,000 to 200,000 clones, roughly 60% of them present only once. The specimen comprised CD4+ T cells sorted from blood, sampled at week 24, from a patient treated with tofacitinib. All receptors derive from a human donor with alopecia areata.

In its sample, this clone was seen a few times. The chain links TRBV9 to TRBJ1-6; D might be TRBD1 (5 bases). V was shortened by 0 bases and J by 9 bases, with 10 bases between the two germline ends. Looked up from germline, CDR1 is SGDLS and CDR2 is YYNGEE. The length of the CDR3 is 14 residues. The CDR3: CASSVGQGTSPLHF. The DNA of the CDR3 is TGTGCCAGCAGCGTAGGTCAGGGTACTTCACCCCTCCACTTT.

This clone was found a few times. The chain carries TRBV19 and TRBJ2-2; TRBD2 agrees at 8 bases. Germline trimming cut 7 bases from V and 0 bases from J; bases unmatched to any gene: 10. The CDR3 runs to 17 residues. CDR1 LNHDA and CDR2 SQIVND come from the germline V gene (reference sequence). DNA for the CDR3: TGTGCCAGTACCACGGAGCGGGGGCGAGCGAACACCGGGGAGCTGTTTTTT. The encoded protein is CASTTERGRANTGELFF. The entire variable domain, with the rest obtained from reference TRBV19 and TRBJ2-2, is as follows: DGGITQSPKYLFRKEGQNVTLSCEQNLNHDAMYWYRQDPGQGLRLIYYSQIVNDFQKGDIAEGYSVSREKKESFPLTVTSAQKNPTAFYLCASTTERGRANTGELFFGEGSRLTVL.

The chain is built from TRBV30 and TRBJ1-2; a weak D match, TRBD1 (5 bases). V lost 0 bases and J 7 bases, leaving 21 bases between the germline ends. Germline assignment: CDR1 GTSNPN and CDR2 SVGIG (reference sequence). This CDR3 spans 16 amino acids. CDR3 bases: TGTGCCTGGAGTGTACCTCAGGGTTCGCGTGGAGTTGGCTACACCTTC. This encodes CAWSVPQGSRGVGYTF. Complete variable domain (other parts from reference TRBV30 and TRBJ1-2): SQTIHQWPATLVQPVGSPLSLECTVEGTSNPNLYWYRQAAGRGLQLLFYSVGIGQISSEVPQNLSASRPQDRQFILSSKKLLLSDSGFYLCAWSVPQGSRGVGYTFGSGTRLTVV.

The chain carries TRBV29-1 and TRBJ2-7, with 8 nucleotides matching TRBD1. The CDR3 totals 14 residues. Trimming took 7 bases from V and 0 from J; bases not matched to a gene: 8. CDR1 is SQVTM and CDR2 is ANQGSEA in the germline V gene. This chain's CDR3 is CSGSRDRSSYEQYF. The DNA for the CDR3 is TGCAGCGGGTCCCGGGACAGGAGCTCCTACGAGCAGTACTTC.

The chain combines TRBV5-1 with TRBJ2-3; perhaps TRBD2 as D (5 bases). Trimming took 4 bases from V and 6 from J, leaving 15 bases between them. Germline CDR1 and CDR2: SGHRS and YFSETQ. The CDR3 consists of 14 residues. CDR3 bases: TGCGCCAGCAGCAACGGACTGGGCGACGATACGCAGTATTTT. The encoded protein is CASSNGLGDDTQYF.

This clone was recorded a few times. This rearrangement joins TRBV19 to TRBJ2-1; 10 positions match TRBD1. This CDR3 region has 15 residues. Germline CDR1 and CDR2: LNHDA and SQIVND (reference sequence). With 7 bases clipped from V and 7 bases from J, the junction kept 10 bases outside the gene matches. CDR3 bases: TGTGCCAGTACCCCTCTGACAGGGGGCATGAATGAGCAGTTCTTC. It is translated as CASTPLTGGMNEQFF.

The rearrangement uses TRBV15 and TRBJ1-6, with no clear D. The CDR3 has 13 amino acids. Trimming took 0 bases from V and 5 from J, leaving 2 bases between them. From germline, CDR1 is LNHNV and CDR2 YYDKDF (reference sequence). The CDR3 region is CATSRDNNSPLHF. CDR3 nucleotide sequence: TGTGCCACCAGCAGAGATAATAATTCACCCCTCCACTTT.

CDR3 sequence: CASSVGQGSYEQYF. The CDR3 bases are TGTGCCAGCAGCGTAGGACAGGGTTCCTACGAGCAGTACTTC. The chain joins TRBV5-6 to TRBJ2-7, with 8 bases lining up with TRBD1. Unmatched junction bases numbered 4, after V lost 4 bases and J lost 1 base. This CDR3 contains 14 residues. Germline V lookup: CDR1 SGHDT, CDR2 YYEEEE.

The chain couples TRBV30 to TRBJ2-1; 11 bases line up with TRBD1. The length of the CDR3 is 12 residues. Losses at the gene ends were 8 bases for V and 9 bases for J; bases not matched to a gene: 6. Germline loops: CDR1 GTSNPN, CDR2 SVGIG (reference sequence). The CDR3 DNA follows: TGTGCCGGATGGACAGGGGGCAGTGAGCAGTTCTTC. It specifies CAGWTGGSEQFF. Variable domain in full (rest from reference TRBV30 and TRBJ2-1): SQTIHQWPATLVQPVGSPLSLECTVEGTSNPNLYWYRQAAGRGLQLLFYSVGIGQISSEVPQNLSASRPQDRQFILSSKKLLLSDSGFYLCAGWTGGSEQFFGPGTRLTVL.

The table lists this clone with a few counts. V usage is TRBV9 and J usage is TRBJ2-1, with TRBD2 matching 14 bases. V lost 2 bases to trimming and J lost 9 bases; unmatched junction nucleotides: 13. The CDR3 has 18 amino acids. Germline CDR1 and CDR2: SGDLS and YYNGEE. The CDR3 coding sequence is TGTGCCAGCAGCGTCGGGACTAGCGGGGGCATCCGTCCTGCTGAGCAGTTCTTC. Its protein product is CASSVGTSGGIRPAEQFF.

The CDR3 protein is CASRTSGGDNEQFF. The CDR3 DNA is TGTGCCAGCAGGACTAGCGGGGGAGACAATGAGCAGTTCTTC. The chain couples TRBV6-6 to TRBJ2-1, with 12 bases lining up with TRBD2. The CDR3 extends over 14 amino acids. V was pared by 6 bases and J by 5 bases, with 2 bases of the junction left unmatched. Germline CDR1 reads MNHNY; CDR2 reads SVGAGI (reference sequence).

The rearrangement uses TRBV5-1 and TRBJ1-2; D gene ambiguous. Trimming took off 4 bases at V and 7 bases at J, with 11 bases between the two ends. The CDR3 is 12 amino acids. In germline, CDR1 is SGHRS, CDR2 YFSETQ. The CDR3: CASSPDSFGYTF. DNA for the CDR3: TGCGCCAGCAGCCCGGACTCATTTGGCTACACCTTC.

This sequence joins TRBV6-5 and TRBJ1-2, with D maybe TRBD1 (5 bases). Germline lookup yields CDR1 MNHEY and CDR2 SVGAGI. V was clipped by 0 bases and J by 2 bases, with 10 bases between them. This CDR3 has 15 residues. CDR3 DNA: TGTGCCAGCAGTTACTCGAGTAAGGGGAACTATGGCTACACCTTC. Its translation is CASSYSSKGNYGYTF.

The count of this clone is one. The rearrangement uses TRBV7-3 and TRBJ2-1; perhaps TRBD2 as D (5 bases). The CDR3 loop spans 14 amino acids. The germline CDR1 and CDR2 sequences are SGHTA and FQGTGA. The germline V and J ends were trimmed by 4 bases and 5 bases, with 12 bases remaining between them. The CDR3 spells CASSSPAGNNEQFF. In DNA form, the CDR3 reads TGTGCCAGCAGCTCCCCCGCCGGGAACAATGAGCAGTTCTTC.

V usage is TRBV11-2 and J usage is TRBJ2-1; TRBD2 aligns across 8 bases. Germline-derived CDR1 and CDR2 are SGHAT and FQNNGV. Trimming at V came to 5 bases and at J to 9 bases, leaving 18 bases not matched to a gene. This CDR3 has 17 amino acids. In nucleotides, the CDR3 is TGTGCCAGCAGCCTTACTCTGCCCCGGGGGGGCCGGTTTGAGCAGTTCTTC. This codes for CASSLTLPRGGRFEQFF.

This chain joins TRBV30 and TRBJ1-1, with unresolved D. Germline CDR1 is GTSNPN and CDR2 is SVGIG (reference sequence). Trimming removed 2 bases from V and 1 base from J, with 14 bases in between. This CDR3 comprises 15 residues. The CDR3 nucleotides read TGTGCCTGGAGTTTTGGAGCGGCTCAGAACACTGAAGCTTTCTTT. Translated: CAWSFGAAQNTEAFF.

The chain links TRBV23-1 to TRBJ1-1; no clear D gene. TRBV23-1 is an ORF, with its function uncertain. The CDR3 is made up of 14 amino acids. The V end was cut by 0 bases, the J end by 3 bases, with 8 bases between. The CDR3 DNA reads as TGCGCCAGCAGTCAATCTACTGGGGACACTGAAGCTTTCTTT. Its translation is CASSQSTGDTEAFF.

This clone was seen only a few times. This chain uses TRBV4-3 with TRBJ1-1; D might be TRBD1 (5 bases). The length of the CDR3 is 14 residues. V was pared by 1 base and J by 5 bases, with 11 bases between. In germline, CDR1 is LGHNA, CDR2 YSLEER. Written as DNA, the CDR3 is TGCGCCAGCAGCCAAGGACCGGGGGGGACTGAAGCTTTCTTT. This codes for CASSQGPGGTEAFF.

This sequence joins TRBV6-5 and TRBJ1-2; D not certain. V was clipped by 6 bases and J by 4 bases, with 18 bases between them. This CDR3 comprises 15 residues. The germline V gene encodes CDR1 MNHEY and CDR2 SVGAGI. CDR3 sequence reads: CASSPYSQATYGYTF. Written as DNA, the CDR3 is TGTGCCAGCAGCCCTTACAGCCAGGCCACCTATGGCTACACCTTC.

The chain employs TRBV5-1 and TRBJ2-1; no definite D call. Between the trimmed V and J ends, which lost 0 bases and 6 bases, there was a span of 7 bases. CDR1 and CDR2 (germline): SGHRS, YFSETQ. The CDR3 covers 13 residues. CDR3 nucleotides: TGCGCCAGCAGCTTGGACCAGACCAATGAGCAGTTCTTC. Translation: CASSLDQTNEQFF.

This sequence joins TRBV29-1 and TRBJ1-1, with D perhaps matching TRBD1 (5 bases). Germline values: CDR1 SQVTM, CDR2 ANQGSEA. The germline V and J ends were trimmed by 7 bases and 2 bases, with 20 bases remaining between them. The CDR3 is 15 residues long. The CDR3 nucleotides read TGCAGCGCTGGGGCCTCCCCACTCCTAAACACTGAAGCTTTCTTT. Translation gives CSAGASPLLNTEAFF.

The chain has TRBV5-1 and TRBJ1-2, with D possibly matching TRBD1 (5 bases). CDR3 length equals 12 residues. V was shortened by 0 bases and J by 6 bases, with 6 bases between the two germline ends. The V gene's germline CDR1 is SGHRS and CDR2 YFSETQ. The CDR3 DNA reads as TGCGCCAGCAGCTTGGAGGGGAATGGCTACACCTTC. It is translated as CASSLEGNGYTF.

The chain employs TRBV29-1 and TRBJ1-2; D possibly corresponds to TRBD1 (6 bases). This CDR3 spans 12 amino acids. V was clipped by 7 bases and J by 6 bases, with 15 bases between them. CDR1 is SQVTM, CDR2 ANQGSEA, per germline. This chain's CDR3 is CSAQIGGHGYTF. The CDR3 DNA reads TGCAGCGCCCAGATCGGGGGGCATGGCTACACCTTC.

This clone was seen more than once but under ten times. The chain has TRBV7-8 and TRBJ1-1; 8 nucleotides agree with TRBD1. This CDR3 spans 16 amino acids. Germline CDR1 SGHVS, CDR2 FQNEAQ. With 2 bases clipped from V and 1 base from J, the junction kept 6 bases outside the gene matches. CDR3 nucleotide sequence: TGTGCCAGCAGCTTACCCACAGGGGGATCGAACACTGAAGCTTTCTTT. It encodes CASSLPTGGSNTEAFF.

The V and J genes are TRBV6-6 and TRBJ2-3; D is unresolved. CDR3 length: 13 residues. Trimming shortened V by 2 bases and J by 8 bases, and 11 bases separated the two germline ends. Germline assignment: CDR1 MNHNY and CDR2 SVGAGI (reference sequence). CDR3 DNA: TGTGCCAGCAGTTACCTCTTCTTCCCTACGCAGTATTTT. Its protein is CASSYLFFPTQYF.

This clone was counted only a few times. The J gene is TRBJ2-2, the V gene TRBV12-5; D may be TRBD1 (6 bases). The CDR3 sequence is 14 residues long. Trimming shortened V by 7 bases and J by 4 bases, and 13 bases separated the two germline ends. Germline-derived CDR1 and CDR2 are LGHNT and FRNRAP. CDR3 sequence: CASARDITTGELFF. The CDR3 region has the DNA TGTGCTAGTGCTAGGGACATCACCACCGGGGAGCTGTTTTTT.